The rows below give T cell receptor beta chains drawn from one sample of a study of cytomegalovirus exposure and HLA in healthy donors. Here immunoSEQ multiplex PCR was the method, and the copy in TCRdb shows in-frame clones only, minus some. This sample has fewer than 200,000 clones, with approximately 70% found just once. The sample was PBMCs. The receptor source for this set is a man aged 40-49 years in good health and CMV-seropositive. The CDR3 runs from the conserved cysteine through the conserved F or W. A D gene is named only where the DNA matches it firmly. Rows give clone size only sometimes, using once, few, many, or a class for an expanded clone.

>TRBJ2-3|TRBD1|.|TRBV4-3
CASSQLPGTGSDTQYF
TGCGCCAGCAGCCAACTACCCGGGACAGGGTCGGATACGCAGTATTTT
>TRBJ2-1|.|.|TRBV5-1
CASSLMRGSHNEQFF
TGCGCCAGCAGCTTAATGAGGGGGTCGCACAATGAGCAGTTCTTC
>TRBJ2-1|TRBD2|.|TRBV2
CASMNERGGSYNEQFF
TGTGCCAGCATGAACGAACGGGGGGGGTCCTACAATGAGCAGTTCTTC
>TRBJ2-3|.|.|TRBV27
CASSLKAPRADTQYF
TGTGCCAGCAGTCTAAAAGCCCCGCGCGCAGATACGCAGTATTTT
>TRBJ1-6|.|.|TRBV2
CASRPIGGSPLHF
TGTGCCAGCCGACCGATCGGGGGTTCACCCCTCCACTTT
>TRBJ2-7|.|.|TRBV30
CAWSVRVSGEQYF
TGTGCCTGGAGTGTACGGGTCTCCGGCGAGCAGTACTTC
>TRBJ1-5|TRBD1|.|TRBV4-1
CASSARTGNQPQHF
TGCGCCAGCAGCGCCCGGACAGGGAATCAGCCCCAGCATTTT
>TRBJ2-4|.|.|TRBV5-8
CASSATGRGINIQYF
TGTGCCAGCAGCGCGACTGGACGAGGGATAAACATTCAGTACTTC
>TRBJ2-1|.|once|TRBV11-2
CASSLGTVHNEQFF
TGTGCCAGCAGCTTAGGGACAGTTCACAATGAGCAGTTCTTC
>TRBJ1-1|.|.|TRBV5-8
CASSPSGWVEAFF
TGTGCCAGCAGCCCATCAGGTTGGGTTGAAGCTTTCTTT
>TRBJ2-7|.|.|TRBV27
CASSLFTGRSYEQYF
TGTGCCAGCAGTTTATTCACAGGTCGCTCCTACGAGCAGTACTTC
>TRBJ2-2|TRBD1|.|TRBV15
CATSTRGTGGVLTGELFF
TGTGCCACCAGCACGAGGGGGACAGGGGGCGTGCTCACCGGGGAGCTGTTTTTT
>TRBJ1-6|TRBD1|.|TRBV30
CAWGQGKDSPLHF
TGTGCCTGGGGACAGGGTAAAGATTCACCCCTCCACTTT
>TRBJ2-7|.|.|TRBV20-1
CIVTAYEQYF
TGCATTGTCACAGCCTACGAGCAGTACTTC
>TRBJ1-2|TRBD1|.|TRBV25-1
CASSESGRDRGEGYTF
TGTGCCAGCAGTGAATCAGGGCGGGACAGGGGGGAGGGCTACACCTTC
>TRBJ1-5|.|.|TRBV4-1
CASSPGRDNQPQHF
TGCGCCAGCAGCCCCGGCAGGGACAATCAGCCCCAGCATTTT
>TRBJ1-2|.|.|TRBV11-2
CASSSRPGTRNNGYTF
TGTGCCAGCAGCTCGCGACCCGGGACAAGGAATAACGGCTACACCTTC
>TRBJ1-5|.|few|TRBV30
CAWSVSGNQPQHF
TGTGCCTGGAGTGTCTCGGGAAATCAGCCCCAGCATTTT
>TRBJ2-7|.|few|TRBV10-3
CAISHQGFYEQYF
TGTGCCATCAGTCATCAGGGCTTCTACGAGCAGTACTTC
>TRBJ1-5|.|.|TRBV7-2
CASSLGGEGQPQHF
TGTGCCAGCAGTCTGGGGGGGGAAGGCCAGCCCCAGCATTTT
>TRBJ2-7|TRBD1|.|TRBV2
CASSETGEFHEQYF
TGTGCCAGCAGTGAAACAGGGGAGTTCCACGAGCAGTACTTC
>TRBJ2-1|TRBD2|.|TRBV29-1
CSSRTSSYNEQFF
TGCAGCTCTCGGACTAGCTCCTACAATGAGCAGTTCTTC
>TRBJ1-1|TRBD1|.|TRBV7-3
CASSPRQGTEAFF
TGTGCCAGCAGCCCCCGACAGGGCACTGAAGCTTTCTTT
>TRBJ1-2|TRBD1|.|TRBV19
CASSILNPGTGGRYGYTF
TGTGCCAGTAGTATACTAAACCCCGGGACAGGGGGCAGGTATGGCTACACCTTC
>TRBJ2-7|TRBD2|once|TRBV5-6
CASSLPSGGGEQYF
TGTGCCAGCAGCTTACCTAGCGGGGGCGGTGAGCAGTACTTC
>TRBJ2-7|.|few|TRBV7-2
CASSLLGQSKFSYEQYF
TGTGCCAGCAGCTTACTTGGACAGTCCAAGTTCTCCTACGAGCAGTACTTC
>TRBJ1-3|.|.|TRBV2
CASSDYPLGNTIYF
TGTGCCAGCAGTGACTACCCGCTGGGAAACACCATATATTTT
>TRBJ1-2|.|.|TRBV6-4
CASSGNRGAEGYTF
TGTGCCAGCAGTGGTAATCGGGGGGCGGAAGGCTACACCTTC
>TRBJ1-1|.|few|TRBV7-2
CASSPQAAFF
TGTGCCAGCAGCCCACAGGCGGCTTTCTTT
>TRBJ1-5|.|.|TRBV9
CASSRTGNQPQHF
TGTGCCAGCAGTCGGACAGGCAATCAGCCCCAGCATTTT
>TRBJ1-5|.|.|TRBV6-5
CASSPSPGQPQHF
TGTGCCAGCAGCCCCTCCCCCGGTCAGCCCCAGCATTTT
>TRBJ1-6|.|.|TRBV6-5
CASSYEGNSPLHF
TGTGCCAGCAGTTACGAGGGTAATTCACCCCTCCACTTT
>TRBJ2-7|.|.|TRBV7-9
CASSRKEFVHEQYF
TGTGCCAGCTCCAGGAAAGAGTTTGTCCACGAGCAGTACTTC
>TRBJ1-3|.|.|TRBV5-1
CASSFLADSYSGNTIYF
TGCGCCAGCAGCTTTCTTGCGGACAGTTATTCTGGAAACACCATATATTTT
>TRBJ2-3|TRBD2|few|TRBV6-5
CASTKGSSGDTQYF
TGTGCCAGCACCAAAGGGAGTAGCGGGGATACGCAGTATTTT
>TRBJ2-7|.|once|TRBV7-2
CASSLGEVSWEQYF
TGTGCCAGCAGCTTAGGTGAGGTTTCGTGGGAGCAGTACTTC
>TRBJ1-4|.|.|TRBV19
CASSSRPGIGDEKLFF
TGTGCCAGTAGTTCGCGCCCGGGGATAGGCGATGAAAAACTGTTTTTT
>TRBJ1-1|.|.|TRBV2
CASSEARGGAGAFF
TGTGCCAGCAGTGAAGCGCGGGGAGGGGCAGGAGCTTTCTTT
>TRBJ1-6|TRBD1|.|TRBV2
CAGTVQQNSPLHF
TGTGCGGGGACAGTGCAGCAGAATTCACCCCTCCACTTT
>TRBJ1-3|.|.|TRBV30
CAWSRPPGASIRPLYF
TGTGCCTGGAGTAGACCCCCAGGGGCTTCGATCCGTCCTTTATATTTT
>TRBJ2-7|.|.|TRBV18
CASSQGTLRTSYEQYF
TGTGCCAGCTCTCAAGGGACATTGCGAACCTCCTACGAGCAGTACTTC
>TRBJ1-1|TRBD1|.|TRBV2
CASSEPRDRAYTEAFF
TGTGCCAGCAGTGAGCCCCGGGACAGGGCATACACTGAAGCTTTCTTT
>TRBJ2-5|.|.|TRBV7-6
CASSLPSVQETQYF
TGTGCCAGCAGCTTACCTAGCGTACAAGAGACCCAGTACTTC
>TRBJ2-5|TRBD2|.|TRBV7-9
CASSSGTSGETQYF
TGTGCCAGCAGCTCGGGGACTAGTGGGGAGACCCAGTACTTC
>TRBJ1-2|TRBD1|once|TRBV29-1
CSVEGGDRYYGYTF
TGCAGCGTTGAAGGCGGGGACAGGTACTATGGCTACACCTTC
>TRBJ2-7|TRBD2|.|TRBV6-1
CASSEPGRGKFDEQYF
TGTGCCAGCAGTGAACCGGGGCGGGGGAAGTTCGACGAGCAGTACTTC
>TRBJ2-3|.|few|TRBV7-3
CASSSTGAGTQYF
TGTGCCAGCAGTTCCACCGGTGCGGGGACGCAGTATTTT